This entry lists 31 T cell receptor beta chains sequenced from one sample in a study of CD8+CD57+ T cells in acquired aplastic anemia. Individuals selected for sequencing had exhibited CD8+CD57+ cell expansion on flow cytometry. Genomic DNA served as template for TCR beta VDJ and CDR3 profiling. MiXCR, run by TCRdb on the reads, gives a single entry per CDR3 protein. This table has hundreds of thousands of distinct CDR3 sequences, approximately 86% appearing once. The sequencing sample was made of sorted CD4+, CD8+, or CD8+CD57+ T cells (not recorded which) from PBMCs. These receptors were taken from a human donor with aplastic anemia.

The chain joins TRBV11-2 to TRBJ2-6, with D possibly TRBD1 on 6 matching bases. Trimming took off 0 bases at V and 3 bases at J, with 6 bases between the two ends. The CDR3 contains 15 residues. Germline CDR1 SGHAT, CDR2 FQNNGV. CDR3 protein: CASSLDRGGANVLTF. The CDR3 coding sequence is TGTGCCAGCAGCTTAGACAGGGGTGGGGCCAACGTCCTGACTTTC.

The chain recombines TRBV5-5 with TRBJ1-4, with no clear D. Per germline, CDR1 SGHKS and CDR2 YYEKEE (reference sequence). V lost 0 bases and J 0 bases, leaving 6 bases between the germline ends. CDR3 length: 15 residues. The CDR3: CASSLGRTTNEKLFF. The CDR3 region has the DNA TGTGCCAGCAGCTTGGGCAGGACAACTAATGAAAAACTGTTTTTT.

As to this clonotype: Germline is not matched at one junction end, which may reflect a read error. V gene TRBV5-4 combines with J gene TRBJ2-7; a possible D gene is TRBD2 (6 bases). The CDR3 consists of 13 residues. Germline V gene sequence: CDR1 SGHNT, CDR2 YYREEE (reference sequence). The CDR3 region has the DNA TGTGCCAGCAGTCTTACTAGCAGCTACGGGCAGTACTTC. This encodes CASSLTSSYGQYF. The full variable domain, in which reference TRBV5-4 and TRBJ2-7 provide the parts outside the CDR3, is ETGVTQSPTHLIKTRGQQVTLRCSSQSGHNTVSWYQQALGQGPQFIFQYYREEENGRGNFPPRFSGLQFPNYSSELNVNALELDDSALYLCASSLTSSYGQYFGPGTRLTVT.

The table lists this clonotype with a few counts. The V call is TRBV7-9, the J call TRBJ2-3; D is possibly TRBD2 (6 bases). This CDR3 is 18 amino acids long. CDR1 is SEHNR and CDR2 is FQNEAQ in the germline V gene (reference sequence). V lost 3 bases, J lost 11 bases, and 30 bases lay in between. CDR3 in DNA: TGTGCCAGCAGCTTTACCGACCCCCGGGACTCCCGCTACAATGAGCAGTATTTT. Translating gives CASSFTDPRDSRYNEQYF.

Notes on this clonotype: The CDR3 does not close with the conserved phenylalanine or tryptophan, likely indicating a read error. This chain links TRBV7-3 with TRBJ2-3; D not resolved. Between the trimmed V and J ends, which lost 8 bases and 9 bases, there was a span of 18 bases. Per germline, CDR1 SGHTA and CDR2 FQGTGA. The CDR3 sequence is 13 residues long. CDR3 protein: CASGVAGQHTQYC. CDR3 sequence (DNA): TGTGCCAGCGGCGTAGCAGGCCAGCACACGCAGTATTGT.

On this clonotype itself: The germline gene is not matched at one end of the junction; a read error may be the cause. The chain recombines TRBV7-9 with TRBJ2-2; the match to TRBD2 covers 8 bases. The germline CDR1 and CDR2 sequences are SEHNR and FQNEAQ (reference sequence). There are 15 residues in the CDR3. This CDR3 is CASSVGAGGADEQFF. The CDR3 DNA reads as TGTGCCAGCAGCGTAGGTGCCGGGGGGGCAGATGAGCAGTTTTTT.

The rearrangement joins TRBV2 to TRBJ1-6; D unresolved. Germline V lookup: CDR1 SNHLY, CDR2 FYNNEI. V was clipped by 5 bases and J by 0 bases, with 11 bases between them. The CDR3 spans 16 residues. CDR3 protein: CASSFLFSSYNSPLHF. The CDR3 nucleotides are TGTGCCAGCAGTTTCTTATTTAGCTCCTATAATTCACCCCTCCACTTT.

The table lists this clonotype with a count of one. The V and J genes are TRBV9 and TRBJ2-5; 8 bases line up with TRBD2. V shed 2 bases, J shed 4 bases, and the junction held 7 bases outside the gene matches. CDR1 is SGDLS, CDR2 YYNGEE, per germline. The CDR3 is made up of 15 amino acids. Here the CDR3 DNA reads TGTGCCAGCAGCGTTAGCGGGGCTTGGGGAGAGACCCAGTACTTC. It yields the protein CASSVSGAWGETQYF.

For this clonotype: Since no conserved phenylalanine or tryptophan closes the CDR3, a read error is the likely cause. It is unclear where the CDR3 begins or ends on the DNA, so no DNA is shown, and the CDR3 is as TCRdb lists it. This chain links TRBV7-9 with TRBJ2-2; the table's D call TRBD1 went unverified against the DNA. Germline loops: CDR1 SEHNR, CDR2 FQNEAQ (reference sequence). Ends included, the CDR3 has 12 residues. This CDR3 reads CASSLVAWGNEH.

The rearrangement links TRBV7-9 to TRBJ2-3; 7 bases align to TRBD1. CDR1 and CDR2 from the germline V gene are SEHNR and FQNEAQ (reference sequence). The CDR3 sequence is 14 residues long. Trimming at V came to 6 bases and at J to 11 bases, leaving 14 bases not matched to a gene. The CDR3 loop reads CASRVGGSAAKQYF. The CDR3, as DNA: TGTGCCAGCAGGGTAGGGGGCAGTGCCGCTAAGCAGTATTTT. The entire variable domain, with the rest obtained from reference TRBV7-9 and TRBJ2-3, is as follows: DTGVSQNPRHKITKRGQNVTFRCDPISEHNRLYWYRQTLGQGPEFLTYFQNEAQLEKSRLLSDRFSAERPKGSFSTLEIQRTEQGDSAMYLCASRVGGSAAKQYFGPGTRLTVL.

About this clonotype itself: Since the CDR3 does not end with the conserved phenylalanine or tryptophan, this likely comes from a read error. The DNA is omitted, as the CDR3 cannot be located on it reliably, and the CDR3 follows TCRdb's listing. The V and J genes are TRBV7-3 and TRBJ2-4; TRBD2 is the table's D call, not checked against the DNA. Looked up from germline, CDR1 is SGHTA and CDR2 is FQGTGA. Ends included, the CDR3 has 12 residues. CDR3 residues: CASGGAGNTQSH.

This rearrangement joins TRBV7-8 to TRBJ2-3, with D possibly being TRBD2 (6 bases). The CDR3 is made up of 14 amino acids. Deletions cut 5 bases from V and 6 bases from J, with 15 bases between. The germline V gene encodes CDR1 SGHVS and CDR2 FQNEAQ. The CDR3 spells CASSGGDGWDTQYF. Written as DNA, the CDR3 is TGTGCCAGCAGCGGAGGGGACGGGTGGGATACGCAGTATTTT.

The V and J genes are TRBV5-4 and TRBJ2-1; maybe TRBD1 (6 bases). Trimming took 5 bases from V and 8 from J, leaving 23 bases between them. The CDR3 is 16 amino acids. Germline V gene data show CDR1 as SGHNT and CDR2 as YYREEE (reference sequence). This chain's CDR3 is CASSSMGQGFKDEQFF. CDR3 DNA: TGTGCCAGCAGTTCGATGGGCCAGGGGTTTAAGGATGAGCAGTTCTTC.

In the case of this clonotype: Compared with germline, one end of the junction differs, possibly owing to a read error. The chain combines TRBV7-2 with TRBJ2-1; a possible D gene is TRBD2 (6 bases). This CDR3 is built from 14 residues. Germline-derived CDR1 and CDR2 are SGHTA and FQGNSA. CDR3: CASSAVGGADTQYF. CDR3 coding DNA: TGTGCCAGCAGCGCTGTAGGAGGGGCCGATACGCAGTATTTC.

Notes on this clonotype: The junction does not match germline at one end; this may be a read error. The chain combines TRBV2 with TRBJ2-1; either TRBD1 or TRBD2 may supply D (6 bases each). Germline lookup yields CDR1 SNHLY and CDR2 FYNNEI. The CDR3 runs to 13 residues. The CDR3 here is CASSDTGTHEQHF. In DNA, the CDR3 is TGTGCCAGCAGTGATACAGGGACTCATGAGCAGCACTTC.

Only a few counts were recorded for this clonotype. The V and J genes are TRBV7-2 and TRBJ2-1; no firm D call. The CDR3 length is 15 residues. CDR1 and CDR2 from the germline V gene are SGHTA and FQGNSA. Trimming removed 0 bases from V and 11 bases from J, with 17 bases in between. The CDR3 coding sequence is TGTGCCAGCAGCTTAGCGAGAGGAGCCTATACGCAGCAGTTCTTC. Translation gives CASSLARGAYTQQFF. Based on the CDR3 plus reference TRBV7-2 and TRBJ2-1, the full variable domain is GAGVSQSPSNKVTEKGKDVELRCDPISGHTALYWYRQSLGQGLEFLIYFQGNSAPDKSGLPSDRFSAERTGGSVSTLTIQRTQQEDSAVYLCASSLARGAYTQQFFGPGTRLTVL.

V is TRBV7-9 and J is TRBJ2-1; D possibly corresponds to TRBD1 (5 bases). This CDR3 comprises 16 residues. The germline CDR1 and CDR2 sequences are SEHNR and FQNEAQ (reference sequence). V was pared by 3 bases and J by 8 bases, with 20 bases between. CDR3 loop: CASSFKRTRTYDEQFF. The DNA of the CDR3 is TGTGCCAGCAGCTTTAAAAGAACCAGGACATACGATGAGCAGTTCTTC. Combining the CDR3 with reference TRBV7-9 and TRBJ2-1 gives the whole variable domain DTGVSQNPRHKITKRGQNVTFRCDPISEHNRLYWYRQTLGQGPEFLTYFQNEAQLEKSRLLSDRFSAERPKGSFSTLEIQRTEQGDSAMYLCASSFKRTRTYDEQFFGPGTRLTVL.

The V gene is TRBV7-2, the J gene TRBJ2-1; D is uncertain. Germline assignment: CDR1 SGHTA and CDR2 FQGNSA. V gave up 10 bases and J gave up 6 bases, with 22 bases separating them. The CDR3 covers 15 residues. DNA of the CDR3: TGTGCCACCACCCCAGATAGCCCACCGGGCAATGAGCAGTTCTTC. Translated: CATTPDSPPGNEQFF.

This clonotype occurred once. V is TRBV7-8 and J is TRBJ1-1; 10 bases agree with TRBD1. The V segment lost 4 bases and the J segment 14 bases; nucleotides outside the gene matches: 16. This CDR3 is built from 15 residues. Germline V lookup: CDR1 SGHVS, CDR2 FQNEAQ. The CDR3 is CASSSGVTGGPVVFF. Here the CDR3 DNA reads TGTGCCAGCAGCTCAGGGGTGACAGGGGGCCCGGTAGTCTTCTTT.

This chain connects TRBV6-2 or TRBV6-3 to TRBJ2-3; 7 bases map to TRBD2. CDR3 length: 20 residues. The germline CDR1 and CDR2 sequences are MNHEY and SVGEGT. J lost 0 bases, V lost 2 bases, and 17 bases had no gene match. The CDR3 protein is CASSYPGGRLAPSSTDTQYF. The CDR3 DNA follows: TGTGCCAGCAGTTACCCGGGAGGCCGCCTTGCCCCTTCTAGCACAGATACGCAGTATTTT.

Points on this clonotype: The CDR3 does not close with the conserved phenylalanine or tryptophan, likely indicating a read error. The DNA is left out, because the CDR3 cannot be placed on it with certainty; the CDR3 is given as TCRdb lists it. The rearrangement joins TRBV2 to TRBJ2-7; TRBD1, the D gene given by the table, was not confirmed from the DNA. From germline, CDR1 is SNHLY and CDR2 FYNNEI. The length of the CDR3 is 14 amino acids, counting both ends. The CDR3 loop reads CASGDGGPDTQQFC.

J is TRBJ2-3 and V is TRBV5-1, with no clear D. CDR1 is SGHRS, CDR2 YFSETQ, per germline. The V gene lost 2 bases and the J gene lost 8 bases, with 15 bases spanning the gap. The CDR3 consists of 14 residues. CDR3: CASSFAGFGPTQYF. The CDR3 DNA reads TGCGCCAGCAGCTTCGCCGGGTTTGGTCCTACGCAGTATTTT.

The CDR3: CASSLGGQSTDTAFF. CDR3 bases: TGTGCCAGCAGCTTAGGGGGACAGAGCACCGATACGGCTTTCTTT. The chain uses TRBV9 and TRBJ1-1, with 7 positions matching TRBD1. J was trimmed by 11 bases and V by 4 bases; bases with no gene match: 17. Germline V gene sequence: CDR1 SGDLS, CDR2 YYNGEE. There are 15 residues in the CDR3.

CDR3 residues: CASVFHPDGTALSYGQYV. The CDR3 nucleotides are TGTGCCAGCGTATTTCATCCGGACGGGACAGCCCTTTCCTACGGGCAGTACGTC. This chain joins TRBV2 and TRBJ2-7; TRBD1 matches at 7 bases. Germline CDR1 SNHLY, CDR2 FYNNEI. The CDR3 is 18 residues long.

This clonotype has just a few counts. The chain combines TRBV10-3 with TRBJ2-3; the D gene is possibly TRBD2 (6 bases). Germline values: CDR1 ENHRY, CDR2 SYGVKD. The CDR3 runs 15 residues. The V gene lost 0 bases and the J gene lost 2 bases, with 9 bases spanning the gap. CDR3 bases: TGTGCCATCAGTGAGTCTAGCGGACTCACAGATACGCAGTATTTT. Translating gives CAISESSGLTDTQYF.

This clonotype has a single count. This is likely a read error, given that the CDR3 carries no conserved phenylalanine or tryptophan at its end. Because the CDR3's place on the DNA is in doubt, the DNA is left out and the CDR3 is given as listed by TCRdb. The chain employs TRBV7-2 and TRBJ2-3; TRBD1, the D gene given by the table, was not confirmed from the DNA. CDR1 is SGHTA, CDR2 FQGNSA, per germline. Both ends counted, the CDR3 spans 13 residues. The CDR3 region is CASSNGQGSQENQ.

To note about this clonotype: This is likely a read error, given that the CDR3 carries no conserved phenylalanine or tryptophan at its end. The limits of the CDR3 on the DNA are not certain, so only TCRdb's listed CDR3 is given. The rearrangement links TRBV24-1 to TRBJ1-4; TRBD1 is the table's D call and was not checked against the DNA. Germline CDR1 is KGHDR and CDR2 is SFDVKD. The CDR3 is 17 residues long, ends included. Here the CDR3 reads CATSDSGQGRITEAFFG.

The rearrangement joins TRBV29-1 to TRBJ1-5, with 9 bases that match TRBD1. This CDR3 has 14 residues. J gave up 3 bases and V 4 bases, and 4 bases lay outside the gene matches. CDR1 and CDR2 (germline): SQVTM, ANQGSEA. CDR3: CSVGTGVNNQPQHF. The CDR3 DNA sequence: TGCAGCGTTGGGACAGGGGTAAACAATCAGCCCCAGCATTTT. The whole variable domain, remainder taken from reference TRBV29-1 and TRBJ1-5, is SAVISQKPSRDICQRGTSLTIQCQVDSQVTMMFWYRQQPGQSLTLIATANQGSEATYESGFVIDKFPISRPNLTFSTLTVSNMSPEDSSIYLCSVGTGVNNQPQHFGDGTRLSIL.

As regards this clonotype: No conserved phenylalanine or tryptophan ends this CDR3, so it is likely a read error. The DNA is omitted, as the CDR3 cannot be located on it reliably, and the CDR3 follows TCRdb's listing. J is TRBJ2-5 and V is TRBV2; the table's D gene call, TRBD1, was not cross checked with the DNA. Germline V gene sequence: CDR1 SNHLY, CDR2 FYNNEI. The CDR3 is 15 amino acids long, termini counted. CDR3 residues: CASGDGGTDAQYFGP.

Worth noting for this clonotype: The junction shows a germline mismatch at one end, possibly a read error. The chain is built from TRBV7-2 and TRBJ2-1; no reliable D call. The CDR3 extends over 15 amino acids. Germline V gives CDR1 SGHTA, CDR2 FQGNSA. CDR3 bases: TGTGCCAGCAGCCAACCAGCCCGCGGCTACAGTGAGCAGTTCTTC. Translation: CASSQPARGYSEQFF.

Notes on this clonotype: One junction end disagrees with the germline gene, perhaps due to a read error. CDR3 amino acids: CASSFSPYSTALSF. The CDR3 nucleotides read TGTGCCAGCAGCTTTAGTCCCTATAGTACAGCCCTTTCCTTT. This sequence joins TRBV7-8 and TRBJ1-6; D gene unclear. Germline lookup yields CDR1 SGHVS and CDR2 FQNEAQ. This CDR3 has 14 amino acids. The whole variable domain, filled in from reference TRBV7-8 and TRBJ1-6, reads GAGVSQSPRYKVAKRGQDVALRCDPISGHVSLFWYQQALGQGPEFLTYFQNEAQLDKSGLPSDRFFAERPEGSVSTLKIQRTQQEDSAVYLCASSFSPYSTALSFGNGTRLTVT.